A selection of T cell receptor beta chains follows, all from one sample in a study of OX40 agonist ivuxolimab in advanced cancers. Repertoires were generated with immunoSEQ multiplex PCR, while TCRdb's copy carries only in-frame clones and drops some. This sample has around 70,000 clones, with less than 95% found just once. The sample here was CD4+ or CD8+ T cells sorted from blood, taken in a trial of the OX40 agonist ivuxolimab. The receptor source for this set is an adult with an advanced solid tumor such as melanoma, head and neck, liver or kidney cancer. The CDR3 runs from the conserved cysteine through the conserved F or W. The order of the fields is clone size, J gene, V gene, D gene, CDR3 DNA, CDR3 protein. A D gene is named only where the DNA matches it firmly. For some rows the clone size is stated as once, few or many, or as a class when expanded; others skip it.

- TRBJ2-7 TRBV5-6 TRBD2 TGTGCCAGCAGCTTACCCTTAGCGGGAGTAGGCGAGCAGTACTTC CASSLPLAGVGEQYF
- TRBJ2-7 TRBV6-5 TRBD1 TGTGCCAGCAGATCCGGACAGGGGGCTCCGTTCGAGCAGTACTTC CASRSGQGAPFEQYF
- TRBJ2-7 TRBV9 - TGTGCCAGCAGCGTAGATGTTAGGCAGGTCGAGCAGTACTTC CASSVDVRQVEQYF
- TRBJ2-7 TRBV5-1 TRBD2 TGCGCCAGCAGCCCGGAAGCGGGGGGGCCTTCCTACGAGCAGTACTTC CASSPEAGGPSYEQYF
once TRBJ1-1 TRBV6-1 - TGTGCCAGCAGTGACAGGGGCCTTCACACTGAAGCTTTCTTT CASSDRGLHTEAFF
once TRBJ2-1 TRBV6-1 TRBD1 TGTGCCAGCAGTGAAGCAGACAGGGGTGGTGAGCAGTTCTTC CASSEADRGGEQFF
- TRBJ2-7 TRBV7-2 TRBD2 TGTGCCAGCAGCTTAGGCGGGGGGCGATTCTCCTACGAGCAGTACTTC CASSLGGGRFSYEQYF
- TRBJ2-1 TRBV19 TRBD2 TGTGCCAGTAGTATCCGGACTAGCGGGGGCCTTTACAATGAGCAGTTCTTC CASSIRTSGGLYNEQFF
- TRBJ1-1 TRBV2 TRBD1 TGTGCCAGCAGTATGGGGGACAGGGGTGAAGCTTTCTTT CASSMGDRGEAFF
- TRBJ2-7 TRBV2 - TGTGCCAGCAGTGATCCCTCGGGTGCGGGAAAGCAGTACTTC CASSDPSGAGKQYF
- TRBJ2-2 TRBV29-1 TRBD2 TGCAGCGCCAGACGGGGGGAGACGGCCGGGGAGCTGTTTTTT CSARRGETAGELFF
- TRBJ1-2 TRBV19 TRBD1 TGTGCCAGTAGGGGACAGGGGGAAGTGGGTAAGGGCTACACCTTC CASRGQGEVGKGYTF
- TRBJ2-3 TRBV6-4 TRBD1 TGTGCCAGCAGCCGGACAGGGGCTCCAGATACGCAGTATTTT CASSRTGAPDTQYF
- TRBJ1-1 TRBV27 - TGTGCCAGCAGTTCTTCCTGGACAGCCCTTCTCACTGAAGCTTTCTTT CASSSSWTALLTEAFF
- TRBJ2-1 TRBV6-5 - TGTGCCAGCAGCACAACGAGGGGACAAGAGTTCTTC CASSTTRGQEFF
- TRBJ2-5 TRBV6-5 - TGTGCCAGTCGAGTGGGGGCCTCGACCTGGGAGACCCAGTACTTC CASRVGASTWETQYF
- TRBJ2-1 TRBV18 TRBD2 TGTGCCAGCTCACCACTAGCGGGGGGTTACAATGAGCAGTTCTTC CASSPLAGGYNEQFF
- TRBJ2-7 TRBV25-1 - TGTGCCAGCAGTGAATACCGAGCTCCCGGGGCCTACGAGCAGTACTTC CASSEYRAPGAYEQYF
- TRBJ2-7 TRBV2 TRBD1 TGTGCCAGCTCTACAGGGGTCCAATCCTACGAGCAGTACTTC CASSTGVQSYEQYF
- TRBJ1-5 TRBV13 - TGTGCCAGCAGCTTAGGCCTGGGACTGTCGCGACGGCCCCAGCATTTT CASSLGLGLSRRPQHF
- TRBJ1-5 TRBV29-1 - TGCAGCGTTGTGGGCGGGACAAGAAGCAATCAGCCCCAGCATTTT CSVVGGTRSNQPQHF
- TRBJ1-6 TRBV30 - TGTGCCTGGGGTGGGGGGCTTGACTCACCCCTCCACTTT CAWGGGLDSPLHF
- TRBJ1-4 TRBV5-6 TRBD1 TGTGCCAGCAGCTGGGGACAGGGCGAAAAACTGTTTTTT CASSWGQGEKLFF
- TRBJ1-4 TRBV9 - TGTGAGCACAGGGCTGAAAAACTGTTTTTT CEHRAEKLFF
few TRBJ1-2 TRBV6-1 - TGTGCCAGCAGCGCAAACAGGGATTCTAACTATGGCTACACCTTC CASSANRDSNYGYTF
- TRBJ2-3 TRBV7-3 TRBD2 TGTGCCAGCAGCCCAGGGACTAGCCGGGTGTCAGATACGCAGTATTTT CASSPGTSRVSDTQYF
once TRBJ1-6 TRBV5-6 - TGTGCCAGCAGCTTGGAGTCAGGCAGGGGATGGTCACCCCTCCACTTT CASSLESGRGWSPLHF
- TRBJ2-1 TRBV4-1 TRBD2 TGCGCCAGCAGCCAGCTAGCGGAAAGCTCCTACAATGAGCAGTTCTTC CASSQLAESSYNEQFF
- TRBJ1-1 TRBV7-6 TRBD1 TGTGCCAGCAGCTCAACAGGGGGCGGGACTGAAGCTTTCTTT CASSSTGGGTEAFF
- TRBJ2-7 TRBV10-1 TRBD2 TGCGCCAGCAGTGTCCATAGCGGGAGGAATCCCTACGAGCAGTACTTC CASSVHSGRNPYEQYF
few TRBJ1-2 TRBV2 - TGTGCCAGCAGTGAAAGGGAACACACCTTC CASSEREHTF
- TRBJ2-7 TRBV11-2 - TGTGCCAGCAGCTGGATGTTAGCGAACTCCTACGAGCAGTACTTC CASSWMLANSYEQYF
- TRBJ2-3 TRBV5-1 - TGCGCCAGCAGCTTCGAGGGTTCCTTAGATACGCAGTATTTT CASSFEGSLDTQYF
- TRBJ2-3 TRBV7-2 TRBD2 TGTGCCAGCAGCTTAGGTACTAGCGCAGATACGCAGTATTTT CASSLGTSADTQYF
once TRBJ2-7 TRBV30 - TGTGCCTGGAGTGTTCGCTCCGAGCAGTACTTC CAWSVRSEQYF
- TRBJ1-2 TRBV18 - TGTGCCAGCTCCCCAAGGTTGGCGGGCTATGGCTACACCTTC CASSPRLAGYGYTF